A single count supports the clone carrying this T cell receptor (beta chain). The sample is drawn from a study of blood T cell repertoires in COVID-19. Study context: Sites across the United States, Italy and Spain contributed samples from acute and convalescent COVID-19. PBMCs, B-cell-depleted T cells, or T cells provided the cDNA or gDNA that made up the material.

CDR1 is SGHTA and CDR2 is FQGTGA in the germline V gene. The CDR3 sequence is 12 residues long. J lost 7 bases, V lost 8 bases, and 5 bases had no gene match. In the authors' methods: Using reference gene primer amplification, nucleated cell counts were estimated. Measured with immunoSEQ multiplex PCR; TCRdb has only the in-frame clones, and not every one. V, J and clone size were drawn from that table, and D and trimming were deduced from the DNA. The data show approximately 50,000 clones, roughly 90% seen once. The sequenced sample consisted of peripheral blood. V gene TRBV7-3 combines with J gene TRBJ2-7; TRBD1 matches at 10 bases. This TCR was sampled from a human donor in a cohort sampled during active COVID-19. The CDR3 DNA sequence: TGTGCCAGCGGGACAGGGGTTGGGGAGCAGTACTTC. Protein sequence: CASGTGVGEQYF.